The T cell receptor beta chain under discussion was sequenced for a study of Graves' ophthalmopathy and Graves' hyperthyroidism. For the study at large: Peripheral blood was gathered at the point of initial diagnosis, before any treatment started.

Enrollment excluded any patients with other autoimmune diseases, uncontrolled infections, pregnancy or lactation. The PBMCs were taken from around 9 ml of fresh peripheral blood. For repertoire sequencing, the TCR beta CDR3 regions were amplified from RNA transcripts. Investigators did first-round RT-PCR with HTBI primers, then second-round multiplex PCR. TCRdb ran MiXCR on the multiplex PCR reads and lists one entry per CDR3 protein. The data contain fewer than 350,000 distinct CDR3 sequences, about a sixth of them singletons. V was clipped by 5 bases and J by 5 bases; unmatched bases: 11. Germline assignment: CDR1 SGHAT and CDR2 FQDESV (reference sequence). This CDR3 has 15 amino acids. This clonotype was observed many times.

The chain joins TRBV11-1 to TRBJ1-1; 7 bases are shared with TRBD1. The receptor comes from an adult man with Graves' ophthalmopathy. The specimen was peripheral blood. In nucleotides, the CDR3 is TGTGCCAGCAGCCCCCAGACAGGGTGGGAGACTGAAGCTTTCTTT. Translating gives CASSPQTGWETEAFF. Variable domain in full (rest from reference TRBV11-1 and TRBJ1-1): EAEVAQSPRYKITEKSQAVAFWCDPISGHATLYWYRQILGQGPELLVQFQDESVVDDSQLPKDRFSAERLKGVDSTLKIQPAELGDSAMYLCASSPQTGWETEAFFGQGTRLTVV.